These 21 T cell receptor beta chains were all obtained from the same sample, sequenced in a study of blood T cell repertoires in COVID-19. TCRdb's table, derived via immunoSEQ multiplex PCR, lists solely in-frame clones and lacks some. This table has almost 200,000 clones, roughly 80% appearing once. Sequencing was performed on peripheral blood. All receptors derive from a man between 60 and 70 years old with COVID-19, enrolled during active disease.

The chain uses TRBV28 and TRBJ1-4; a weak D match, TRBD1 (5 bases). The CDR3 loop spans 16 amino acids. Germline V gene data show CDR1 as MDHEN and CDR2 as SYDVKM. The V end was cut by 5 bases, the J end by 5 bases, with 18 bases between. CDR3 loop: CASSQSGSSMNEKLFF. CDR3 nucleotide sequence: TGTGCCAGCAGTCAATCAGGGTCGAGCATGAATGAAAAACTGTTTTTT.

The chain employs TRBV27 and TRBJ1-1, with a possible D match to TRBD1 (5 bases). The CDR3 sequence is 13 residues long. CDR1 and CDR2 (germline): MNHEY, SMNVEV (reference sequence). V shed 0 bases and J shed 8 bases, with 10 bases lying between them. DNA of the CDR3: TGTGCCAGCAGTTTATCGGGGCACAGGGAAGCTTTCTTT. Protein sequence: CASSLSGHREAFF.

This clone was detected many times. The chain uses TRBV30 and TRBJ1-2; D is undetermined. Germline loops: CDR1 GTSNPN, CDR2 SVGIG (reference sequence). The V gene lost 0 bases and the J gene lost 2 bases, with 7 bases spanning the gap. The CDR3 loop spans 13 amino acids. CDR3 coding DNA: TGTGCCTGGAGTGTTCAGAACAACTATGGCTACACCTTC. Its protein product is CAWSVQNNYGYTF.

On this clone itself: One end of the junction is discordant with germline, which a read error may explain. The CDR3 reads CAWRRENALFF. DNA for the CDR3: TGTGCCTGGAGGAGGGAGAACGCTTTATTCTTC. The chain has TRBV30 and TRBJ2-7; D might be TRBD2 (5 bases). The CDR3 extends over 11 amino acids. From germline, CDR1 is GTSNPN and CDR2 SVGIG (reference sequence). Full variable domain (remainder filled in from reference TRBV30 and TRBJ2-7): SQTIHQWPATLVQPVGSPLSLECTVEGTSNPNLYWYRQAAGRGLQLLFYSVGIGQISSEVPQNLSASRPQDRQFILSSKKLLLSDSGFYLCAWRRENALFFGPGTRLTVT.

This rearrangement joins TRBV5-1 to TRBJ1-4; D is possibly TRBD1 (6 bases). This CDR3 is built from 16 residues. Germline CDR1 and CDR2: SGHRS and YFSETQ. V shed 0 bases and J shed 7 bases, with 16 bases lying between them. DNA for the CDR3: TGCGCCAGCAGCTTGGATCCTGGGGGGGCGAGTGAAAAACTGTTTTTT. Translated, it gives CASSLDPGGASEKLFF. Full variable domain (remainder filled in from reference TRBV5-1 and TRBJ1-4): KAGVTQTPRYLIKTRGQQVTLSCSPISGHRSVSWYQQTPGQGLQFLFEYFSETQRNKGNFPGRFSGRQFSNSRSEMNVSTLELGDSALYLCASSLDPGGASEKLFFGSGTQLSVL.

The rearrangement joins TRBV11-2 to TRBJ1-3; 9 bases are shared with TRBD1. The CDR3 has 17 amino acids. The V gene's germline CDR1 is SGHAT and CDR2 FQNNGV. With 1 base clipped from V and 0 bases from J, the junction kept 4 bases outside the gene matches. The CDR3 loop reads CASSLGTGGLSGNTIYF. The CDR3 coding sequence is TGTGCCAGCAGCTTAGGAACAGGGGGCCTCTCTGGAAACACCATATATTTT.

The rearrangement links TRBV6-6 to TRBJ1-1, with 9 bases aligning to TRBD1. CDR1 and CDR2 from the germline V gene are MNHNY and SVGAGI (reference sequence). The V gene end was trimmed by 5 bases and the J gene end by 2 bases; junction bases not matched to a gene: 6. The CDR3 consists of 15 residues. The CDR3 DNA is TGTGCCAGCAGTAAGCCGGGACAGGGTAACACTGAAGCTTTCTTT. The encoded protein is CASSKPGQGNTEAFF.

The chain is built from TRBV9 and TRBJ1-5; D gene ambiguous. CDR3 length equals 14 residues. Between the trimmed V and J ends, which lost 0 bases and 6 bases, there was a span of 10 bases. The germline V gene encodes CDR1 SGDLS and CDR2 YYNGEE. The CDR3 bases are TGTGCCAGCAGCGTAGGGGCAGAGCTTCAGCCCCAGCATTTT. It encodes CASSVGAELQPQHF.

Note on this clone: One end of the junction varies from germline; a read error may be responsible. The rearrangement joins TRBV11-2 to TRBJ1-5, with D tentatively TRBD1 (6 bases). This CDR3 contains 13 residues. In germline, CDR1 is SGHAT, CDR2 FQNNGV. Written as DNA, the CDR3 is TGTGCCAGCAGCATAGAGGGGGGTCAGCCCCAGCATTTT. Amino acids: CASSIEGGQPQHF.

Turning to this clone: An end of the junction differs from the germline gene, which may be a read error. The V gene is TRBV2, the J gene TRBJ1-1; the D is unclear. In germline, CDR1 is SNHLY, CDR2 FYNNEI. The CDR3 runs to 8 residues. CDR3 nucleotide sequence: TGTGCCAGCGGAGGGAGTCTTTTT. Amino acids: CASGGSLF.

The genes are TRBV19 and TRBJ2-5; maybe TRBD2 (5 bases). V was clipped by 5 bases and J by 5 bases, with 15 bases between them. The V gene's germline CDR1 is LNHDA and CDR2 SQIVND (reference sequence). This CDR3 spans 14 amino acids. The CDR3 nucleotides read TGTGCCAGTAGTCCCGAAGTGGAGGAGGAGACCCAGTACTTC. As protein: CASSPEVEEETQYF.

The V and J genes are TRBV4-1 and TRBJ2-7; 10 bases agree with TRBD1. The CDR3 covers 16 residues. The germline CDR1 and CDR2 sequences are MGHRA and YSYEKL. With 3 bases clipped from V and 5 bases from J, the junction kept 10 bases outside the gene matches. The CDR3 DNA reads TGCGCCAGCAGCCAGGACCGGGACAGGGGAGTCCACGAGCAGTACTTC. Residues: CASSQDRDRGVHEQYF.

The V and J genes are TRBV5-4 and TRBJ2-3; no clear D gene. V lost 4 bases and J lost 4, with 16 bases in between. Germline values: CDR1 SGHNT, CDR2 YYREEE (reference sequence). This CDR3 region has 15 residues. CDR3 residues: CASSPSSFRSDTQYF. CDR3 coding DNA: TGTGCCAGCAGCCCCTCATCCTTCAGATCAGATACGCAGTATTTT.

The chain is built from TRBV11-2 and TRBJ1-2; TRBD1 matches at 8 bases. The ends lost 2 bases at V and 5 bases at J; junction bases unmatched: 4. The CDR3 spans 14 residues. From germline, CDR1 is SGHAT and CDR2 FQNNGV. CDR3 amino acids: CASSLPDRVYGYTF. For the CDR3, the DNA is TGTGCCAGCAGCTTACCGGACAGGGTGTATGGCTACACCTTC. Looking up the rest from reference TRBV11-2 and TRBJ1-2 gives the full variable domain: EAGVAQSPRYKIIEKRQSVAFWCNPISGHATLYWYQQILGQGPKLLIQFQNNGVVDDSQLPKDRFSAERLKGVDSTLKIQPAKLEDSAVYLCASSLPDRVYGYTFGSGTRLTVV.

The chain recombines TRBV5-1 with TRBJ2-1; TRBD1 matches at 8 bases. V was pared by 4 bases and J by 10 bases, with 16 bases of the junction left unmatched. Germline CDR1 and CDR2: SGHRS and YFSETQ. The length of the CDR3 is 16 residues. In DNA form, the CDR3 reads TGCGCCAGCAGCCCCCAAGCCGGGACAGGTCGAGGGGAGCAGTTCTTC. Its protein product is CASSPQAGTGRGEQFF.

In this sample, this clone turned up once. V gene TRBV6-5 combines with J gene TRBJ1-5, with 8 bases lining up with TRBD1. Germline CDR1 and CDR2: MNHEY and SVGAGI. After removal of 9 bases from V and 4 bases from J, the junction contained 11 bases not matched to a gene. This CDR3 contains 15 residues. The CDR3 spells CASSSGTGANQPQHF. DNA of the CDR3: TGTGCCAGTTCGTCCGGGACAGGCGCAAATCAGCCCCAGCATTTT.

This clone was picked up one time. CDR3 sequence: CSASSRRANEQFF. In DNA form, the CDR3 reads TGCAGTGCTAGTTCTAGGAGGGCGAATGAGCAGTTCTTC. The chain uses TRBV20-1 and TRBJ2-1, with D tentatively TRBD2 (6 bases). The length of the CDR3 is 13 residues. Germline CDR1 reads DFQATT; CDR2 reads SNEGSKA (reference sequence). V shed 3 bases and J shed 7 bases, with 13 bases lying between them.

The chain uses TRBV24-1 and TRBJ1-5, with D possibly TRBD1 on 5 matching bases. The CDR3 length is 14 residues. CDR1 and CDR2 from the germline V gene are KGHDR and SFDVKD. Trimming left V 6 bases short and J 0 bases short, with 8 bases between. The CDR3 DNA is TGTGCCACCAGTTTACAGGATAGCAATCAGCCCCAGCATTTT. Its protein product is CATSLQDSNQPQHF.

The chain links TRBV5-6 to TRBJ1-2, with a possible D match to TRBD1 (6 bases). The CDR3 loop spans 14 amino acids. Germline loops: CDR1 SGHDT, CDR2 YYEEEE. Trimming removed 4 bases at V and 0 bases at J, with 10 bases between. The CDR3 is CASSAGTTNYGYTF. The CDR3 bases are TGTGCCAGCAGCGCCGGGACAACTAACTATGGCTACACCTTC.

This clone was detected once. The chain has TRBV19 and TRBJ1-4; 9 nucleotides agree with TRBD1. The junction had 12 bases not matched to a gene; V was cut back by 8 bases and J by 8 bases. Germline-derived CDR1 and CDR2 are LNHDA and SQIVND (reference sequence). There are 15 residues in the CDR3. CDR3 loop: CASLMGQGNGEKLFF. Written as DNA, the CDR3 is TGTGCCAGTTTAATGGGACAGGGCAATGGAGAAAAACTGTTTTTT. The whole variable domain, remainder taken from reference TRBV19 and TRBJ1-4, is DGGITQSPKYLFRKEGQNVTLSCEQNLNHDAMYWYRQDPGQGLRLIYYSQIVNDFQKGDIAEGYSVSREKKESFPLTVTSAQKNPTAFYLCASLMGQGNGEKLFFGSGTQLSVL.

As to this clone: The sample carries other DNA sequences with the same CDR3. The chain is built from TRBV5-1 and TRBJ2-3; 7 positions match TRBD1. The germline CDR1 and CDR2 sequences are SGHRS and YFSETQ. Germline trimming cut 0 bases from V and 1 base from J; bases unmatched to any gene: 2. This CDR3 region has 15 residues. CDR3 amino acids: CASSLGQGGTDTQYF. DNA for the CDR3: TGCGCCAGCAGCTTGGGGCAGGGGGGCACAGATACGCAGTATTTT.